This TCR beta chain was obtained from a study of shared clonotypes between healthy human individuals. Study results and caveats: The study drew on few donors, limiting represented genetic and exposure-history diversity.

This clone was seen once. As yet, its antigen is unknown. Assay used: immunoSEQ multiplex PCR; TCRdb lists only in-frame clones, some missing. The table shows about 690,000 clones, with around 90% occurring only once. Germline V lookup: CDR1 ENHRY, CDR2 SYGVKD. The CDR3 runs to 16 residues. Trimming at V came to 3 bases and at J to 5 bases, leaving 7 bases not matched to a gene. Sequencing was performed on memory CD8+ T cells from PBMCs. Stated subset: CD45RO+ cells pooled with CCR7-negative TemRA cells. This chain links TRBV10-3 with TRBJ2-3; 11 positions agree with TRBD2. The TCR originated in a young man in good health. Some clones in this sample may be carry-over from other donors' samples. CDR3 DNA: TGTGCCATCAGTGAAAGTAGCGGGAGGGGGATAGATACGCAGTATTTT. This gives the protein CAISESSGRGIDTQYF.